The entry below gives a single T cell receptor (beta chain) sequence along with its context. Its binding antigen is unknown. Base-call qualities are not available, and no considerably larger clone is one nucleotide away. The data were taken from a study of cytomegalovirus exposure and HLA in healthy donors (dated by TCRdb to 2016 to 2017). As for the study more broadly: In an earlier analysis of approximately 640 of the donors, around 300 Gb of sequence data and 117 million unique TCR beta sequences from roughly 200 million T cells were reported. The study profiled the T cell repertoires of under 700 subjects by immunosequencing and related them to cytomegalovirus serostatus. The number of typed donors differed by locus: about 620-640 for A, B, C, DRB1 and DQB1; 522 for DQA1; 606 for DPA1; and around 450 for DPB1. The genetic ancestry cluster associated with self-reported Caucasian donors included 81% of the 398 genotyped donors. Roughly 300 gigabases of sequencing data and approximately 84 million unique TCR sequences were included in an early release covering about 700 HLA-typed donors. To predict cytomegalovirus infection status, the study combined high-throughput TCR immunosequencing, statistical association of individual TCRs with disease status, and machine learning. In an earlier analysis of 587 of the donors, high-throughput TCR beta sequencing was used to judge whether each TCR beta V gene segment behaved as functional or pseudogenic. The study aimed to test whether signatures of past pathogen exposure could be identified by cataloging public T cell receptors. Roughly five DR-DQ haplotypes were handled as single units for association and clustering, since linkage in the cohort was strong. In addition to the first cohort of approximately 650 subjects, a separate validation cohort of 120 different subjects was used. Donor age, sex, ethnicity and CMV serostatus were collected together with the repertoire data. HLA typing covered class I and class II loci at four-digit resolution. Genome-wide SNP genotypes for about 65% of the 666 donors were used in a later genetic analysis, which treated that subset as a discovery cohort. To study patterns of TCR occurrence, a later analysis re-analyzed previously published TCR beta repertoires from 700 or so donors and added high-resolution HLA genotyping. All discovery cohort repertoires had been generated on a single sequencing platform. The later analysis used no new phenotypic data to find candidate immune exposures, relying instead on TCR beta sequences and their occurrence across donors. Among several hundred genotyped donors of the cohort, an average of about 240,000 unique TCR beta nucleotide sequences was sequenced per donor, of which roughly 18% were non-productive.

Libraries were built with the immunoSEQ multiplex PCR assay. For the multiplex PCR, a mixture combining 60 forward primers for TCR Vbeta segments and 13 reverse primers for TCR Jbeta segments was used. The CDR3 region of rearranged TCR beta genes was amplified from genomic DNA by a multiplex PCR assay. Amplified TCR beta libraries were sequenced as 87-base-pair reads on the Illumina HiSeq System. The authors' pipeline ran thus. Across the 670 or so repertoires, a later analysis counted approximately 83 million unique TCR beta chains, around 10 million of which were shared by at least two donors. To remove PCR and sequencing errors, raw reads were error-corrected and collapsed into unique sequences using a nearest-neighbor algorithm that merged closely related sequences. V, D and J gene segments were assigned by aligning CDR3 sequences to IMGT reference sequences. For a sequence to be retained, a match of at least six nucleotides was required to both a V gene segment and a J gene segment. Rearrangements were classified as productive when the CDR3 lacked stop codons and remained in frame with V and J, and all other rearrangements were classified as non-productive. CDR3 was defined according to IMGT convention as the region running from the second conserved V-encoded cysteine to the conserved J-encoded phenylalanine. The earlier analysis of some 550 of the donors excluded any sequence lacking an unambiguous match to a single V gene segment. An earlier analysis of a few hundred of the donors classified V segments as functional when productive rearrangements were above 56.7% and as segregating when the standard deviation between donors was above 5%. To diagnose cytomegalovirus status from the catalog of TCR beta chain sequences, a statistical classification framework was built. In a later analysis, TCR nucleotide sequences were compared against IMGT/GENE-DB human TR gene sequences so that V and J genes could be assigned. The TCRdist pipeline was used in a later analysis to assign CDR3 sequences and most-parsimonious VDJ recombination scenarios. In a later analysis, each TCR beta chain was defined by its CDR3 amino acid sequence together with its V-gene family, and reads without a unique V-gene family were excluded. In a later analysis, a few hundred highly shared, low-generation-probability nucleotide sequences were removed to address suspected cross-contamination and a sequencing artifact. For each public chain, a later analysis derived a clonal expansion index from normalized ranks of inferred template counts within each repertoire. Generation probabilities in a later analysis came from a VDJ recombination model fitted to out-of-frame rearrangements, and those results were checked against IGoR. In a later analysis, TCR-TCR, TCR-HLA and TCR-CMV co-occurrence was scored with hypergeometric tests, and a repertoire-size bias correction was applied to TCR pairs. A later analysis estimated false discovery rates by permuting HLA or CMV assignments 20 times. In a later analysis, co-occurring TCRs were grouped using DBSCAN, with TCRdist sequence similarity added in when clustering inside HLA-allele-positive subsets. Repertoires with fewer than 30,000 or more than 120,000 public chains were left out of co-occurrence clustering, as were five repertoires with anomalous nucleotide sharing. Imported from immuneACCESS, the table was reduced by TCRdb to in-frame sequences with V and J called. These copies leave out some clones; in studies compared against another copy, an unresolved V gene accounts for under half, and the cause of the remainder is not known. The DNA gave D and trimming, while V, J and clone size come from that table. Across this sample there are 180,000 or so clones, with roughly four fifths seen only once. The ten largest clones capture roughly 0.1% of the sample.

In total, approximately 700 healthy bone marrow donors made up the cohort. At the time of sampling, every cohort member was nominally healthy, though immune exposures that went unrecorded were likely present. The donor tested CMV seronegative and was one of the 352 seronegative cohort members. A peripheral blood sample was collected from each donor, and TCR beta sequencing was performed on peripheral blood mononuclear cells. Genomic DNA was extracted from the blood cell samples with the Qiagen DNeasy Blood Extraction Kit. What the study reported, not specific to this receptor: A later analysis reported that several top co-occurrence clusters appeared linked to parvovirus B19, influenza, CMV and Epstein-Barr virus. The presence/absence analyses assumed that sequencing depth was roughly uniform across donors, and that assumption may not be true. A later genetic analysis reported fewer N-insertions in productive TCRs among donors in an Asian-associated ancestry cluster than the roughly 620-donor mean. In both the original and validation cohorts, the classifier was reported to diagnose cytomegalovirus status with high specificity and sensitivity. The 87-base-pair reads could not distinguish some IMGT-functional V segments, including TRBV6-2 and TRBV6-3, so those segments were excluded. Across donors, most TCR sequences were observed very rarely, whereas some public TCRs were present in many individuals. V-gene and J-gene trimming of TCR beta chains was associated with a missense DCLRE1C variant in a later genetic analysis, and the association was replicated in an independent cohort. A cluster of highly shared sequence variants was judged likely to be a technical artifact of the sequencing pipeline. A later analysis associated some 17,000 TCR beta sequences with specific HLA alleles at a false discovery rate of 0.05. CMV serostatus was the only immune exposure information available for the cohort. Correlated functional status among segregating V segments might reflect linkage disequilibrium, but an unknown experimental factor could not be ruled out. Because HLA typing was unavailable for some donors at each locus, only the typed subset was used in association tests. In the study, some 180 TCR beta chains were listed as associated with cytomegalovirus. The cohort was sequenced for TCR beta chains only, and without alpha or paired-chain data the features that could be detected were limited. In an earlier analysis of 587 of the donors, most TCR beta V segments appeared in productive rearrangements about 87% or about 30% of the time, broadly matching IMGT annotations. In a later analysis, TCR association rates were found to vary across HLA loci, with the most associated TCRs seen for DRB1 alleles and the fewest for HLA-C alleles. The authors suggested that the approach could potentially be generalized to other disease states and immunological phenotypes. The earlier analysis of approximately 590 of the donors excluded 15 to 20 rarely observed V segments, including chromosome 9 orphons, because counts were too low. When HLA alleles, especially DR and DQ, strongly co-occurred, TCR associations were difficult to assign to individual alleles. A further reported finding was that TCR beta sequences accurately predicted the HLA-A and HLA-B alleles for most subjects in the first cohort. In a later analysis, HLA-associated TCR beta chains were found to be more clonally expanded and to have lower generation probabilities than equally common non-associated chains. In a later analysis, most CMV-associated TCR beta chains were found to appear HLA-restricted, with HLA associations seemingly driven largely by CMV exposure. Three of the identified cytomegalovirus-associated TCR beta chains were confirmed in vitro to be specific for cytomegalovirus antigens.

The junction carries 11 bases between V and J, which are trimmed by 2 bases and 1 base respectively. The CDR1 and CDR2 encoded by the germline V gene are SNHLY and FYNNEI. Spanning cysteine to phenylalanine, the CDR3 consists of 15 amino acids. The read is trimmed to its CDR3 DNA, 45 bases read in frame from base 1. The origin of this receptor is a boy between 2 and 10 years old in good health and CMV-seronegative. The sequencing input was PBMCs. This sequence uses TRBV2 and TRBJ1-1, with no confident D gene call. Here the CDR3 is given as CASSETRVRNTEAFF. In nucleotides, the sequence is TGTGCCAGCAGTGAAACGCGGGTTCGGAACACTGAAGCTTTCTTT.